This TCR beta chain is from a study of vaccination effects on CD4 cells after COVID-19. Overall study: Sequencing in the ViraFEST assay came after antigen-specific CD4+ T cells had been expanded with viral peptide pools, which were used to stimulate PBMC. Study-wide results and caveats: Common cold coronaviruses were cross-recognized by only 1 of 255 vaccine-induced clones in healthy vaccinees. In the late period after vaccination, infection- and vaccine-induced clones contracted markedly.

After around 10 days in culture, the CD4+ T cells were isolated. None of the vaccinated had previously contracted SARS-CoV-2, and their nucleocapsid antibodies tested negative. The CDR3 extends over 17 amino acids. The V end was cut by 0 bases, the J end by 0 bases, with 13 bases between. Per the germline V gene, CDR1 is SGHRS and CDR2 is YFSETQ. Only in-frame clones appear in the TCRdb table, and some are missing; sequencing was by immunoSEQ multiplex PCR. The profile covers 40,000 or so clones, with under 85% appearing a single time and 3% taken by the ten largest. With respect to this clone: As yet, its antigen is unknown.

The source was CD4+ T cells from PBMCs cultured without peptide, collected before COVID-19 vaccination. The TCR was taken from a human donor who received a COVID-19 vaccine. This sequence joins TRBV5-1 and TRBJ1-5, with D possibly being TRBD1 (6 bases). This CDR3 is CASSLETGVYSNQPQHF. The CDR3 nucleotides are TGCGCCAGCAGCTTGGAGACAGGAGTTTATAGCAATCAGCCCCAGCATTTT.